The rows below give T cell receptor beta chains drawn from one sample of a study of siplizumab effects on memory and regulatory T cells. Measured with immunoSEQ multiplex PCR; TCRdb has only the in-frame clones, and not every one. The table lists some 100,000 clones, 75% to 95% of them singletons. The material sequenced was CD4+ T cells sorted from blood. These receptors originate from a human donor in good health. Each CDR3 is given with its conserved first and last residue. A D gene is named only where the DNA matches it firmly. Clone size, where shown, is once, few, many, or a class for clones that have expanded.

abundance | j_gene | v_gene | d_gene | CDR3nt | CDR3aa
- | TRBJ1-2 | TRBV2 | TRBD1 | TGTGCCAGCAGGACCACAGGGGGCGAGGGCTACACCTTC | CASRTTGGEGYTF
- | TRBJ2-6 | TRBV11-2 | TRBD1 | TGTGCCAGCAGCCGCACAGGGGATGGGGCCAACGTCCTGACTTTC | CASSRTGDGANVLTF
- | TRBJ2-3 | TRBV7-3 | TRBD1 | TGTGCCAGCAGCTACGGACAGGGGGCAGATACGCAGTATTTT | CASSYGQGADTQYF
- | TRBJ2-1 | TRBV5-5 | - | TGTGCCAGCAGCCCGGACCCAAGCTCCTACAATGAGCAGTTCTTC | CASSPDPSSYNEQFF
- | TRBJ2-5 | TRBV9 | - | TGTGCCAGCAGCCCGGGGTCCCTCGGGGGCCAAGAGACCCAGTACTTC | CASSPGSLGGQETQYF
few | TRBJ1-5 | TRBV6-6 | - | TGTGCCAGCAATACGGGAAATTTCAATCAGCCCCAGCATTTT | CASNTGNFNQPQHF
- | TRBJ1-2 | TRBV19 | - | TGTGCCAGTAGTATAGAATCTCTGGCGTCGGGACTTTCCTATGGCTACACCTTC | CASSIESLASGLSYGYTF
- | TRBJ1-5 | TRBV12-5 | TRBD1 | TGTGCTAGTGCCCGGGACAGTGAAAATCAGCCCCAGCATTTT | CASARDSENQPQHF
- | TRBJ2-7 | TRBV6-5 | - | TGTGCCAGCAGTTACGGAACAGCTTCTATCGAGCAGTACTTC | CASSYGTASIEQYF
- | TRBJ2-1 | TRBV30 | TRBD1 | TGTGCCTGGAAACACAAGAGAAGGGGGCGGTCCTACAATGAGCAGTTCTTC | CAWKHKRRGRSYNEQFF
- | TRBJ1-5 | TRBV9 | - | TGTGCCAGCAGCGTAGGGGGCCGTAGCAATCAGCCCCAGCATTTT | CASSVGGRSNQPQHF
- | TRBJ2-3 | TRBV7-2 | TRBD2 | TGTGCCAGCAGCTTCCTAGCGGGGGTGTCCACAGATACGCAGTATTTT | CASSFLAGVSTDTQYF
- | TRBJ1-5 | TRBV5-1 | - | TGCGCCAGCAGCTTGGAAGTCAATCAGCCCCAGCATTTT | CASSLEVNQPQHF
- | TRBJ2-7 | TRBV27 | - | TGTGCCAGCAAAAACGGTAATAGCGGAACCTACGAGCAGTACTTC | CASKNGNSGTYEQYF
- | TRBJ2-7 | TRBV7-2 | TRBD2 | TGTGCCAGCAGCTTAGTAGGGAGGACTAGCGGGGGGCCCGAGCAGTACTTC | CASSLVGRTSGGPEQYF
- | TRBJ1-2 | TRBV18 | TRBD1 | TGTGCCAGCTCACCGGGACATCTACAGGGGCCCTATGGCTACACCTTC | CASSPGHLQGPYGYTF
- | TRBJ2-1 | TRBV7-2 | - | TGTGCCAGCAGCTTAACCATGGGGGGTGAGCAGTTCTTC | CASSLTMGGEQFF
- | TRBJ2-3 | TRBV30 | TRBD2 | TGTGCCTGGACCAAAGGACTAGCGGGGATTGGGTCAGATACGCAGTATTTT | CAWTKGLAGIGSDTQYF
- | TRBJ1-1 | TRBV28 | - | TGTGCCAGCAGGATACAGATGAACACTGAAGCTTTCTTT | CASRIQMNTEAFF
- | TRBJ2-7 | TRBV29-1 | TRBD1 | TGCAGCGTCGGGGGACAGGGGGCAGGCGAGCAGTACTTC | CSVGGQGAGEQYF
- | TRBJ2-3 | TRBV27 | - | TGTGCCAGCAGTTTAGGACGGGTAACAGATACGCAGTATTTT | CASSLGRVTDTQYF
- | TRBJ2-2 | TRBV19 | TRBD1 | TGTGCCAGTAGTTTCGGACAGGGGGCGAACACCGGGGAGCTGTTTTTT | CASSFGQGANTGELFF